Below, one T cell receptor beta chain is given with its context. Germline is not matched at one junction end, which may reflect a read error. This entry is derived from a study of blood T cell repertoires in COVID-19. As for the study in general: There were acute and convalescent COVID-19 samples, and they came from the United States, Italy and Spain.

As processed by the authors: The assay estimated nucleated cells by amplifying reference gene primers. Assay: immunoSEQ multiplex PCR; the TCRdb copy retains only in-frame clones and omits some. The V and J calls and clone size were taken over from that table, and D and trimming were inferred from the DNA. The data hold a few hundred thousand clones, with approximately 88% observed a single time. The sequencing input was peripheral blood. This clonotype was sampled from a woman aged 30 to 39 with COVID-19, enrolled during active disease.

The CDR3 protein is CASSQEWDLRGGDAAF. DNA for the CDR3: TGCGCCAGCAGCCAAGAATGGGACCTCCGAGGGGGCGATGCCGCCTTC. This sequence joins TRBV4-1 and TRBJ1-2, with 7 bases lining up with TRBD1. This CDR3 comprises 16 residues. From germline, CDR1 is MGHRA and CDR2 YSYEKL.